Below, 17 T cell receptor beta chains from the same sample are listed, as sequenced in a study of blood T cell repertoires in COVID-19 (dated by TCRdb to the early 2020s). Libraries were constructed by the immunoSEQ multiplex PCR assay. TCRdb took over this immuneACCESS table, retaining in-frame rearrangements with V and J assigned. Such tables are incomplete; in checked studies, under half of the missing clones stem from an unresolved V gene, and the remainder is unexplained. The sample yields 55,000 to 80,000 clones; around 74% were counted once. The ten biggest clones cover about 30% of the sample. Sequences were obtained from peripheral blood. All receptors come from a woman over 75 with acute or convalescent COVID-19.

The rearrangement links TRBV6-5 to TRBJ2-4, with TRBD2 identical over 10 bases. In germline, CDR1 is MNHEY, CDR2 SVGAGI. Trimming at V came to 10 bases and at J to 9 bases, leaving 12 bases not matched to a gene. The CDR3 covers 14 residues. CDR3 DNA: TGTGCCACAGCGGGAGGGGGGGGCGCTTCCATTCAGTACTTC. Its translation: CATAGGGGASIQYF.

The chain uses TRBV27 and TRBJ1-1; 9 positions match TRBD1. CDR3 length: 15 residues. The germline CDR1 and CDR2 sequences are MNHEY and SMNVEV (reference sequence). V lost 5 bases to trimming and J lost 1 base; unmatched junction nucleotides: 5. This CDR3 is CASSATTGGNTEAFF. CDR3 in DNA: TGTGCCAGCAGTGCTACGACAGGGGGGAACACTGAAGCTTTCTTT.

The chain combines TRBV15 with TRBJ2-1; D might be TRBD2 (5 bases). This CDR3 spans 16 amino acids. Germline lookup yields CDR1 LNHNV and CDR2 YYDKDF (reference sequence). V dropped 4 bases and J dropped 3 bases, with 16 bases sitting between them. The CDR3 loop reads CATSISSALGYNEQFF. CDR3 coding DNA: TGTGCCACCAGCATAAGTAGCGCGTTAGGCTACAATGAGCAGTTCTTC.

The chain links TRBV18 to TRBJ1-5, with TRBD1 matching 9 bases. Per the germline V gene, CDR1 is KGHSH and CDR2 is LQKENI. This CDR3 has 15 amino acids. Trimming removed 4 bases from V and 4 bases from J; junction bases left unmatched: 5. CDR3 residues: CASSLGTGMNQPQHF. The CDR3 bases are TGTGCCAGCTCACTTGGGACAGGGATGAATCAGCCCCAGCATTTT. The full variable domain, rest sourced from reference TRBV18 and TRBJ1-5, is NAGVMQNPRHLVRRRGQEARLRCSPMKGHSHVYWYRQLPEEGLKFMVYLQKENIIDESGMPKERFSAEFPKEGPSILRIQQVVRGDSAAYFCASSLGTGMNQPQHFGDGTRLSIL.

This clone came up many times. This chain connects TRBV30 to TRBJ2-2; TRBD1 matches 9 bases. This CDR3 region has 15 residues. V shed 3 bases, J shed 6 bases, and the junction held 8 bases outside the gene matches. Germline CDR1 and CDR2: GTSNPN and SVGIG (reference sequence). CDR3 amino acids: CAWRPRTGAAGELFF. CDR3 DNA sequence: TGTGCCTGGAGACCACGGACAGGGGCTGCCGGGGAGCTGTTTTTT.

The chain is built from TRBV28 and TRBJ1-1, with D unresolved. CDR1 MDHEN and CDR2 SYDVKM come from the germline V gene. This CDR3 contains 16 residues. Trimming took off 3 bases at V and 0 bases at J, with 14 bases between the two ends. The CDR3 region is CASSFRVGLMNTEAFF. CDR3 nucleotides: TGTGCCAGCAGTTTTCGGGTTGGCCTAATGAACACTGAAGCTTTCTTT.

This chain links TRBV7-6 with TRBJ2-5, with D possibly matching TRBD2 (6 bases). Trimming removed 4 bases at V and 3 bases at J, with 15 bases between. Looked up from germline, CDR1 is SGHVS and CDR2 is FNYEAQ. This CDR3 spans 15 amino acids. The DNA of the CDR3 is TGTGCCAGCAGCTCCCCATCGGGGGAGAAAGAGACCCAGTACTTC. Protein: CASSSPSGEKETQYF.

J is TRBJ1-6 and V is TRBV6-5; a weak D match, TRBD1 (5 bases). CDR1 and CDR2 from the germline V gene are MNHEY and SVGAGI. This CDR3 spans 15 amino acids. Trimming removed 4 bases from V and 7 bases from J, with 14 bases in between. The CDR3 DNA follows: TGTGCCAGCAGTTCCCAGGGACTCCAGAATTCACCCCTCCACTTT. This sequence encodes CASSSQGLQNSPLHF.

This chain joins TRBV27 and TRBJ1-5; 9 positions agree with TRBD1. The CDR3 loop spans 15 amino acids. V shed 5 bases and J 3 bases; nucleotides not matched to a gene: 5. Germline loops: CDR1 MNHEY, CDR2 SMNVEV (reference sequence). The DNA of the CDR3 is TGTGCCAGCAGTGGACAGGGGATGAACAATCAGCCCCAGCATTTT. Protein: CASSGQGMNNQPQHF.

About this clone itself: At one boundary the junction diverges from the germline segment, which might be a read error. The chain employs TRBV6-4 and TRBJ2-1; 8 bases agree with TRBD2. The CDR3 runs to 14 residues. Germline values: CDR1 MRHNA, CDR2 SNTAGT. The CDR3 region has the DNA TGTGCCAGCCGTGAGACTAGCGAAGGCAATGAGCAGTTCTTC. It specifies CASRETSEGNEQFF.

The chain recombines TRBV19 with TRBJ1-5, with 7 nucleotides matching TRBD1. From germline, CDR1 is LNHDA and CDR2 SQIVND (reference sequence). This CDR3 is 14 amino acids long. V dropped 7 bases and J dropped 5; count of bases not matched to a gene: 8. CDR3 region: CASIARGRDQPQHF. The CDR3 nucleotides read TGTGCCAGTATTGCGAGGGGGCGCGATCAGCCCCAGCATTTT.

This rearrangement joins TRBV6-6 to TRBJ2-3, with D possibly matching TRBD2 (5 bases). Germline V gene data show CDR1 as MNHNY and CDR2 as SVGAGI (reference sequence). Trimming took off 5 bases at V and 5 bases at J, with 14 bases between the two ends. The CDR3 sequence is 14 residues long. Here the CDR3 DNA reads TGTGCCAGCAGTCAATTTGGGAGAGTAGATACGCAGTATTTT. Translating it yields CASSQFGRVDTQYF.

This clone was picked up a small number of times. V and J are TRBV7-2 and TRBJ2-1; D perhaps matches TRBD2 (6 bases). The CDR3 extends over 15 amino acids. Trimming removed 8 bases at V and 2 bases at J, with 16 bases between. From germline, CDR1 is SGHTA and CDR2 FQGNSA. The CDR3 DNA reads as TGTGCCAGCGCAGCCCGGGACTCGCCCTACAATGAGCAGTTCTTC. Encoded protein: CASAARDSPYNEQFF.

The CDR3, as DNA: TGCGCCAGCAGCATCCAACCGGGACAGGAGGGAAACACCATATATTTT. Its protein is CASSIQPGQEGNTIYF. The chain joins TRBV5-1 to TRBJ1-3, with 8 bases that match TRBD1. CDR1 SGHRS and CDR2 YFSETQ come from the germline V gene. V gave up 4 bases and J gave up 4 bases; unmatched junction bases: 10. CDR3 size: 16 residues.

The chain has TRBV27 and TRBJ2-7; 7 nucleotides line up with TRBD2. The V and J ends lost 8 bases and 6 bases, in that order; junction bases with no gene match: 10. Germline V gives CDR1 MNHEY, CDR2 SMNVEV (reference sequence). The CDR3 loop spans 13 amino acids. This chain's CDR3 is CASLGRGRSEQYF. Written as DNA, the CDR3 is TGTGCCAGCCTTGGGAGGGGTCGGAGCGAGCAGTACTTC.

V gene TRBV28 combines with J gene TRBJ1-1; possible D gene TRBD1, 5 bases. The CDR3 totals 15 residues. Germline V gives CDR1 MDHEN, CDR2 SYDVKM. V was pared by 2 bases and J by 0 bases, with 10 bases between. The CDR3 loop reads CASSLGDFMNTEAFF. Here the CDR3 DNA reads TGTGCCAGCAGTTTAGGGGACTTCATGAACACTGAAGCTTTCTTT.

Of note for this clone: A much bigger clone sits one base away, suggesting this may be a read error. The chain recombines TRBV6-2 or TRBV6-3 with TRBJ2-1; 8 bases map to TRBD2. CDR1 MNHEY and CDR2 SVGEGT come from the germline V gene. Trimming at V came to 4 bases and at J to 2 bases, leaving 4 bases not matched to a gene. This CDR3 is built from 15 residues. The chain's CDR3 is CASSFSLAAYNEQFF. DNA for the CDR3: TGTGCCAGCAGTTTCTCACTAGCGGCCTACAATGAGCAGTTCTTC.